The 9 T cell receptor beta chains reported below all come from one sample, sequenced in a study of T cells in women clearing cervical HPV infection (dated by TCRdb to the late 2010s). Receptor amplification or capture employed the immunoSEQ multiplex PCR assay. Imported from immuneACCESS, the table was reduced by TCRdb to in-frame sequences with V and J called. These copies leave out some clones; in studies compared against another copy, an unresolved V gene accounts for under half, and the cause of the remainder is not known. This specimen's table enumerates around 35,000 clones. Clones ranked in the top ten supply more than 1.3% of the sample. The sequenced sample consisted of blood buffy coat. The receptors derive from a woman aged 18 to 75 with a cervical HPV16 infection that either progressed to CIN3+ or cleared (not recorded which).

Turning to this clone: Coverage ceases 3 residues before the CDR3 finishes, and the germline J gene fills in the end. This chain joins TRBV30 and TRBJ2-5, with D possibly TRBD1 on 5 matching bases. This CDR3 spans 11 amino acids. Looked up from germline, CDR1 is GTSNPN and CDR2 is SVGIG (reference sequence). The V gene lost 5 bases and the J gene lost 4 bases, with 8 bases spanning the gap. The CDR3 loop reads CAWQGLETQYF. Incomplete CDR3 DNA: TGTGCCTGGCAGGGCCTAGAGACC.

Comment on this clone: The observed sequence ends 3 residues before the CDR3 terminus, with the missing tail filled in from the germline J gene. The J gene is TRBJ2-1, the V gene TRBV10-3; D is unresolved. The V and J ends lost 0 bases and 9 bases respectively, with 9 bases between them. There are 13 residues in the CDR3. Germline CDR1 ENHRY, CDR2 SYGVKD. Here the CDR3 reads CAISESASPEQFF. Partial CDR3 DNA: TGTGCCATCAGTGAGTCGGCCTCTCCTGAG.

With respect to this clone: The CDR3 goes on 3 residues after the read ends, and that part is filled in from the germline J gene. The V gene is TRBV7-9, the J gene TRBJ2-2; D is perhaps TRBD2 (6 bases). The CDR3 covers 14 residues. The germline CDR1 and CDR2 sequences are SEHNR and FQNEAQ (reference sequence). This chain's CDR3 is CASTSGTVNEKLFF. CDR3 DNA, as far as it was read: TGTGCCAGCACCTCCGGGACTGTCAATGAAAAG.

Concerning this clone: The read ends 3 residues before the CDR3 terminus; that terminus is restored from the germline J gene. V gene TRBV14 combines with J gene TRBJ2-3, with 10 nucleotides matching TRBD2. The germline V gene encodes CDR1 SGHDN and CDR2 FVKESK. This CDR3 is built from 16 residues. V shed 2 bases and J 4 bases; nucleotides not matched to a gene: 6. The sequenced CDR3 bases are TGTGCCAGCAGCCAAAAACTAGCGGGACTTCCAGATACG. Translated: CASSQKLAGLPDT. In full, the CDR3 reads CASSQKLAGLPDTQYF.

Of note for this clone: Read sequence stops 3 residues before the CDR3 end, and the germline J gene provides the missing end. The rearrangement uses TRBV7-2 and TRBJ2-5, with TRBD2 identical over 7 bases. The CDR3 contains 15 residues. The J segment lost 0 bases and the V segment lost 3 bases, leaving 4 bases of the junction unmatched. CDR1 is SGHTA and CDR2 is FQGNSA in the germline V gene. CDR3 DNA, as far as it was read: TGTGCCAGCAGCTTGGGGGGGGTGTACCAAGAGACC. This sequence encodes CASSLGGVYQET. The CDR3 as a whole reads CASSLGGVYQETQYF. Drawing the rest from reference TRBV7-2 and TRBJ2-5, the complete variable domain is GAGVSQSPSNKVTEKGKDVELRCDPISGHTALYWYRQSLGQGLEFLIYFQGNSAPDKSGLPSDRFSAERTGGSVSTLTIQRTQQEDSAVYLCASSLGGVYQETQYFGPGTRLLVL.

To note about this clone: The CDR3 goes on 3 residues after the read ends, and that part is filled in from the germline J gene. The genes are TRBV18 and TRBJ2-3; no reliable D call. This CDR3 is 15 amino acids long. The germline V and J ends were trimmed by 6 bases and 0 bases, with 13 bases remaining between them. Germline V CDR1 and CDR2: KGHSH, LQKENI. The CDR3 sequence: CASSTTRLSTDTQYF. The DNA read from the CDR3 is TGTGCCAGCTCCACTACAAGATTAAGCACAGATACG.

As concerns this clone: The CDR3 end is not reached by the read, which stops 3 residues before it; the germline J gene fills it in. The rearrangement joins TRBV5-1 to TRBJ2-7; 7 bases match TRBD2. V lost 4 bases and J lost 2; bases outside the gene matches: 12. CDR1 is SGHRS and CDR2 is YFSETQ in the germline V gene. The CDR3 runs 16 residues. The CDR3 spells CASSPEGPAGPYEQYF. The covered CDR3 bases are TGCGCCAGCAGCCCCGAAGGGCCAGCGGGGCCCTACGAG.

The CDR3 DNA, read in part, is TGTGCCAGCAGCCATAAACAGGATACC. Translated: CASSHKQDT. The entire CDR3 is CASSHKQDTYTF. The chain uses TRBV7-9 and TRBJ1-2; TRBD1 might be the D (5 bases). The read is 3 residues too short to cover the CDR3 end, so that end is filled in from the germline J gene. The CDR3 loop spans 12 amino acids. Germline values: CDR1 SEHNR, CDR2 FQNEAQ (reference sequence).

Turning to this clone: The CDR3 goes on 3 residues after the read ends, and that part is filled in from the germline J gene. The J gene is TRBJ2-7, the V gene TRBV6-1; 10 positions match TRBD2. Trimming at V came to 0 bases and at J to 0 bases, leaving 11 bases not matched to a gene. Germline V lookup: CDR1 MNHNS, CDR2 SASEGT. This CDR3 is built from 19 residues. The CDR3 here is CASSEAIAGGLTSSYEQYF. Partial CDR3 DNA: TGTGCCAGCAGTGAAGCCATAGCGGGGGGCCTTACGAGCTCCTACGAG.